This T cell receptor (beta chain) stems from a study of human T cells and chemical hapten exposure. Study-wide context: Sensitization employed 2% DPC on about 2 cm by about 2 cm of upper inner arm skin.

Comments on this clonotype: The antigen is undetermined.

Time point: patch test 3, about 24 weeks after DPC sensitization. Documented treatment: therapeutic diphenylcyclopropenone sensitization with weekly scalp DPC. The library put unique molecular identifiers onto individual cDNA molecules. TCRdb ran MiXCR on the RACE reads and lists one entry per CDR3 protein. The data contain under 200,000 distinct CDR3 sequences, about 30% of them singletons. The V segment lost 4 bases and the J segment 1 base; nucleotides outside the gene matches: 15. Germline V lookup: CDR1 SEHNR, CDR2 FQNEAQ (reference sequence). This CDR3 comprises 18 residues. Study-wide results and limits: A positive correlation with patch test score was shown by PT1 expanded TCR counts.

The source is a woman in her late teens or twenties with alopecia areata. Some clones in this sample may be carry-over from other donors' samples. The rearrangement uses TRBV7-9 and TRBJ1-2, with 7 bases lining up with TRBD1. Sequencing used whole blood, obtained in connection with sensitization to the hapten diphenylcyclopropenone (DPC). CDR3 loop: CASSSSGGYEQGNYGYTF. As DNA, the CDR3 is TGTGCCAGCAGCTCGTCAGGGGGATATGAACAGGGTAACTATGGCTACACCTTC.